The present T cell receptor beta chain was sequenced within a study of cytomegalovirus exposure and HLA in healthy donors. Looking at the study overall: Approximately 200 million T cells yielded 100 million or so unique TCR beta sequences in earlier analysis. Study-wide results and limits: HLA alleles were associated with 15,000 to 20,000 TCR beta sequences in a later analysis at 0.05 false discovery rate. When a later analysis compared HLA-associated TCR beta chains with equally common others, the HLA-associated chains turned out to be more clonally expanded and to have lower generation probabilities. In a later analysis, TCR beta V- and J-gene trimming was associated with a missense DCLRE1C variant.

A note on this clone: Its antigen is unidentified.

PCR primers comprised 60 Vbeta and 13 Jbeta primers. The method was immunoSEQ multiplex PCR; TCRdb's version includes in-frame clones alone and lacks a portion of them. The table has 250,000 to 350,000 clones, 80% to 90% seen once; the top ten hold around 4%. This CDR3 spans 13 amino acids. The ends lost 3 bases at V and 7 bases at J; junction bases unmatched: 3. Germline V CDR1 and CDR2: MDHEN, SYDVKM. The sample taken for sequencing was PBMCs. This TCR was recovered from a man aged 40-49 years in good health and CMV-seropositive. V usage is TRBV28 and J usage is TRBJ1-5; 7 nucleotides match TRBD1. CDR3 nucleotide sequence: TGTGCCAGCAGTTTTACAGGGGACCAGCCCCAGCATTTT. Translation: CASSFTGDQPQHF.